These 3 T cell receptor beta chains were all obtained from the same sample, sequenced in a study of blood T cell repertoires in COVID-19. This table comes from immunoSEQ multiplex PCR, and its TCRdb copy is limited to in-frame clones, with some not included. Here the sample spans some 260,000 clones, approximately 86% being singletons. Sequencing used PBMCs or T cells enriched from blood (not recorded which). These receptors came from a woman aged 25 to 39 with acute COVID-19.

The V and J genes are TRBV18 and TRBJ1-1, with 9 nucleotides matching TRBD1. V dropped 4 bases and J dropped 4; count of bases not matched to a gene: 7. The CDR3 has 15 amino acids. Looked up from germline, CDR1 is KGHSH and CDR2 is LQKENI. The CDR3: CASSRPQGARTEAFF. CDR3 coding DNA: TGTGCCAGCTCACGCCCACAGGGGGCGCGCACTGAAGCTTTCTTT.

This rearrangement joins TRBV3-1 (or the pseudogene TRBV3-2) to TRBJ2-5, with D possibly matching TRBD2 (5 bases). From germline, CDR1 is LGHDT and CDR2 YNNKEL (reference sequence). This CDR3 has 14 residues. V was pared by 5 bases and J by 4 bases, with 14 bases between. In DNA, the CDR3 is TGTGCCAGCAGCATTAAAGGCGGGTCAGAGACCCAGTACTTC. Its protein is CASSIKGGSETQYF.

The chain links TRBV7-3 to TRBJ2-7; 10 bases fit TRBD1. V lost 5 bases to trimming and J lost 3 bases; unmatched junction nucleotides: 7. The germline gives CDR1 SGHTA, CDR2 FQGTGA. The length of the CDR3 is 15 residues. The CDR3 sequence is CASSLGGQGIYEQYF. The CDR3 bases are TGTGCCAGCAGCCTCGGGGGACAGGGGATCTACGAGCAGTACTTC.